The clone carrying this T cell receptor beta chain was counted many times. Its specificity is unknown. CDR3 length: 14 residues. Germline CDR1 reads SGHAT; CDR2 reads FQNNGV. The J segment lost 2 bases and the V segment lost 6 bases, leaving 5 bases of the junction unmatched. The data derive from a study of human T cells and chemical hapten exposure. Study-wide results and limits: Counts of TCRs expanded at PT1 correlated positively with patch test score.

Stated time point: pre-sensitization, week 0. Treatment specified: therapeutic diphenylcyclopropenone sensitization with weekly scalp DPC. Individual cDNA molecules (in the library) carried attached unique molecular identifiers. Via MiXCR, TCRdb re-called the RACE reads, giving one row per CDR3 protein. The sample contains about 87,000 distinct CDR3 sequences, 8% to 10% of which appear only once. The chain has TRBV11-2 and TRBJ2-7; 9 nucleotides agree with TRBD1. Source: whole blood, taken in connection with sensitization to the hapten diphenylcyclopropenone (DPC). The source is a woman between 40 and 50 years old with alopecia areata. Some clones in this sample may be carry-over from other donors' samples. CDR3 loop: CASSRDRVTYEQYF. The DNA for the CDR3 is TGTGCCAGCAGTCGGGACAGGGTAACCTACGAGCAGTACTTC. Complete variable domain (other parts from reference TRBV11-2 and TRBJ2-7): EAGVAQSPRYKIIEKRQSVAFWCNPISGHATLYWYQQILGQGPKLLIQFQNNGVVDDSQLPKDRFSAERLKGVDSTLKIQPAKLEDSAVYLCASSRDRVTYEQYFGPGTRLTVT.